Listed below are T cell receptor beta chains from one sample, sequenced in a study of Ad26.COV2.S vaccination and SARS-CoV-2 variants. Profiling relied on immunoSEQ multiplex PCR, and the TCRdb table lists in-frame clones only, not all of them. This table holds about 410,000 clones, 89% found once. The source material was peripheral blood, sampled in a trial of Ad26.COV2.S vaccine versus placebo. The source is a person between 18 and 65 years old who received the Ad26.COV2.S COVID-19 vaccine or a placebo. CDR3s include the opening cysteine and the closing phenylalanine or tryptophan. Fields, in order: CDR3 DNA, CDR3 protein, clone size, V gene, J gene, D gene. A D gene is named only where the DNA matches it firmly. Rows give clone size only sometimes, using once, few, many, or a class for an expanded clone.

TGTGCCAGCAGCCAAGATCGGGGCGGGGCGATCGAGCAGTACTTC	CASSQDRGGAIEQYF	-	TRBV4-2	TRBJ2-7	-
TGTGCCAGCAGCCAAGATTTAATAGGACAGGGCCTTAATGAAAAACTGTTTTTT	CASSQDLIGQGLNEKLFF	-	TRBV4-2	TRBJ1-4	TRBD1
TGCGCCAGCAGCGTGGACTACTCTGGAAACACCATATATTTT	CASSVDYSGNTIYF	-	TRBV5-1	TRBJ1-3	-
TGTGCCAGCAGTCCATTGCTAGCGGGGGGACCTAGGGAGCAGTTCTTC	CASSPLLAGGPREQFF	-	TRBV27	TRBJ2-1	TRBD2
TGTGCCAGCAGCGTTAGGGCGGGGCTCCCTGGGGGAGAGCTGTTTTTT	CASSVRAGLPGGELFF	-	TRBV7-2	TRBJ2-2	-
TGTGCCTGGAACGGACAGGGGGCAGGGTCACCCCTCCACTTT	CAWNGQGAGSPLHF	-	TRBV30	TRBJ1-6	TRBD1
TGTGCCAGCAGCCCCATGGGACAGGCCGGTGGTGGCTACACCTTC	CASSPMGQAGGGYTF	-	TRBV5-4	TRBJ1-2	TRBD1
TGTGCCACCAGATCGGACAGGGCAGTAACCTACGAGCAGTACTTC	CATRSDRAVTYEQYF	-	TRBV28	TRBJ2-7	TRBD1
TGTGCCAGCAGCGAACGGGTGGACTATGGCTACACCTTC	CASSERVDYGYTF	-	TRBV9	TRBJ1-2	-
TGTGCCAGCAGCCCGACTAGCGGGAGTTTAAATGAGCAGTTCTTC	CASSPTSGSLNEQFF	-	TRBV7-2	TRBJ2-1	TRBD2
TGTGCCAGTAGTATAGGCAATCTGGCCTACAATGAGCAGTTCTTC	CASSIGNLAYNEQFF	-	TRBV19	TRBJ2-1	-
TGTGCCAGCAGTTACTCCACGACAGGGTACGAGCAGTACTTC	CASSYSTTGYEQYF	once	TRBV6-5	TRBJ2-7	TRBD1
TGCGCCAGCAGCTTGTCAGAAGAGACCCAGTACTTC	CASSLSEETQYF	-	TRBV5-1	TRBJ2-5	-
TGTGCCAGCAGCTCACAACTGTCTAACTATGGCTACACCTTC	CASSSQLSNYGYTF	-	TRBV11-2	TRBJ1-2	-
TGCAGCGTTGGACTAGCGGGAGGGCCTAAGGTAAACGGGGAGCTGTTTTTT	CSVGLAGGPKVNGELFF	-	TRBV29-1	TRBJ2-2	TRBD2
TGTGCCAGCAGCTCTTCCGTTGAAGCCTACGAGCAGTACTTC	CASSSSVEAYEQYF	-	TRBV13	TRBJ2-7	-
TGTGCCAGCAGCGCGAAAAGCGGACCCAGCACAGATACGCAGTATTTT	CASSAKSGPSTDTQYF	-	TRBV7-3	TRBJ2-3	-
TGTGCCAGCAGGAGCGGGGGCTGGACTGAAGCTTTCTTT	CASRSGGWTEAFF	-	TRBV28	TRBJ1-1	-
TGTGCCAGTAAGACCGAACAGGGCTCTGGGGCCAACGTCCTGACTTTC	CASKTEQGSGANVLTF	-	TRBV19	TRBJ2-6	-
TGTGCCTGGACTGAGCGGGGTTCCTACAATGAGCAGTTCTTC	CAWTERGSYNEQFF	-	TRBV30	TRBJ2-1	TRBD2
TGTGCCAGCAGTCCGCCCAGGGGGCTACGAGAGCTGTTTTTT	CASSPPRGLRELFF	-	TRBV28	TRBJ2-2	TRBD1
TGTGCCAGTAGGCAGACAGGGGAAGACGAGCAGTACTTC	CASRQTGEDEQYF	-	TRBV19	TRBJ2-7	TRBD1
TGTGCCAGCAGTCGGGACAGCCCGAACTATGGCTACACCTTC	CASSRDSPNYGYTF	-	TRBV6-5	TRBJ1-2	TRBD1
TGTGCCAGCAGCCCCGGGACAGGGGGTCTGCCCCAGCATTTT	CASSPGTGGLPQHF	-	TRBV28	TRBJ1-5	TRBD1
TGTGCCAGCAGTTCCCCCACTACGGCACAGCCCCAGCATTTT	CASSSPTTAQPQHF	-	TRBV6-2/TRBV6-3	TRBJ1-5	-
TGTGCCAGCAGCACCCTGACAGGGGGCTACGAGCAGTACTTC	CASSTLTGGYEQYF	-	TRBV11-3	TRBJ2-7	TRBD1
TGCGCCAGCAGCCTGGGCACAAGGTTGGCAGGCCAACAAAGCTACTATGGCTACACCTTC	CASSLGTRLAGQQSYYGYTF	-	TRBV5-1	TRBJ1-2	-
TGTGCCAGCAGGGGACCGGGACTCTATGGCTACACCTTC	CASRGPGLYGYTF	-	TRBV11-2	TRBJ1-2	-
TGTGCCAGCAGCTTGGGACAGGGGTACCTCTACGAGCAGTACTTC	CASSLGQGYLYEQYF	-	TRBV7-9	TRBJ2-7	TRBD1
TGTGCCAGTAGCCGGCGCACCGGGGTTAGCAATCAGCCCCAGCATTTT	CASSRRTGVSNQPQHF	-	TRBV19	TRBJ1-5	-
TGTGCCAGCAGCGTATCAGGGGGAGGACGCAGCGGGGAAGCTTTCTTT	CASSVSGGGRSGEAFF	-	TRBV9	TRBJ1-1	TRBD1
TGCGCCAGCAGCTTTCCAGGTAGCACAGATACGCAGTATTTT	CASSFPGSTDTQYF	-	TRBV5-1	TRBJ2-3	-
TGTGCCAGCAGTTTGACAGGGATTAACACTGAAGCTTTCTTT	CASSLTGINTEAFF	-	TRBV28	TRBJ1-1	TRBD1
TGTGCCAGCAGTTTAGCCCCGACATACACTGAAGCTTTCTTT	CASSLAPTYTEAFF	-	TRBV28	TRBJ1-1	-
TGTGCCAGCAGTTATGCGGGCTCTGGGGCCAACGTCCTGACTTTC	CASSYAGSGANVLTF	-	TRBV6-5	TRBJ2-6	-
TGTGCCAGCAGCTTAAAAGCCCGACCCAATGAGCAGTTCTTC	CASSLKARPNEQFF	-	TRBV7-9	TRBJ2-1	-
TGTGCCAGCAGCTTAGGCTCCGGCCACCCCCGATTC	CASSLGSGHPRF	-	TRBV13	TRBJ1-2	-
TGTGCCAGCAGCTCAGGGGCCCTTTCCTACGAGCAGTACTTC	CASSSGALSYEQYF	-	TRBV5-4	TRBJ2-7	-
TGTGCCACCCTCAGGGGGGGTGGCTACACCTTC	CATLRGGGYTF	-	TRBV28	TRBJ1-2	TRBD1
TGTGCCAGCAGCAGGATCAGGGACAGCTTCTACGAGCAGTACTTC	CASSRIRDSFYEQYF	-	TRBV28	TRBJ2-7	TRBD1
TGTGCCAGCAGTACAAGCGGGCCGACAACCTACGAGCAGTACTTC	CASSTSGPTTYEQYF	-	TRBV28	TRBJ2-7	-
TGTGCCAGCAGCAAAAGCGGGACCCCCTACGAGCAGTACTTC	CASSKSGTPYEQYF	-	TRBV11-2	TRBJ2-7	TRBD2
TGTGCCAGCAGTTTGGTTGCCGACCACTCTGGGGCCAACGTCCTGACTTTC	CASSLVADHSGANVLTF	-	TRBV27	TRBJ2-6	-
TGTGCCTGGAGTAGGGGGCTTTCCTACGAGCAGTACTTC	CAWSRGLSYEQYF	-	TRBV30	TRBJ2-7	TRBD1
TGTGCCAGCAGAAGGGGACTCTTTGGGATTTCACCCCTCCACTTT	CASRRGLFGISPLHF	once	TRBV6-5	TRBJ1-6	-
TGCGCCAGCAGTCAAAGCTGCTCGGGGGATGAAAAACTGTTTTTT	CASSQSCSGDEKLFF	-	TRBV23-1	TRBJ1-4	-
TGTGCCACCCGCGGGGTGGCCTCCTACAATGAGCAGTTCTTC	CATRGVASYNEQFF	-	TRBV6-5	TRBJ2-1	-
TGTGCCAGCAGTTACTCAGGCAGAAACAATGAGCAGTTCTTC	CASSYSGRNNEQFF	-	TRBV6-5	TRBJ2-1	-
TGTGCCAGCAGCCTGGGACGGTCGACTGAAGCTTTCTTT	CASSLGRSTEAFF	-	TRBV11-2	TRBJ1-1	-
TGTGCCAGCAGCCAACCGGCGGGGACGGGTGGTGATACGCAGTATTTT	CASSQPAGTGGDTQYF	-	TRBV4-2	TRBJ2-3	-
TGTGCCAGTAGTAAATCTGGGGGGGCCTACGAGCAGTACTTC	CASSKSGGAYEQYF	-	TRBV19	TRBJ2-7	TRBD2
TGTGCCAGCAGTTTAGTGGCAGGAAACACTGAAGCTTTCTTT	CASSLVAGNTEAFF	-	TRBV27	TRBJ1-1	-
TGTGCCAGCAGCTTAGACAGGGAGGGCTACGAGCAGTACTTC	CASSLDREGYEQYF	-	TRBV11-1	TRBJ2-7	-
TGCGCCAGCAGCTTTGGCAGGGCGAGAAATGAAGCTTTCTTT	CASSFGRARNEAFF	-	TRBV5-1	TRBJ1-1	-
TGTGCCAGCAGTTCCCCAGGGGGCTTGTTGTACGAGCAGTACTTC	CASSSPGGLLYEQYF	-	TRBV28	TRBJ2-7	TRBD1
TGTGCCAGCACACACGGAACTAGCACAGATACGCAGTATTTT	CASTHGTSTDTQYF	-	TRBV11-2	TRBJ2-3	-
TGTGCCACCAGCAGATCCGGACTAGCGGGAGCTAGGTCCTACAATGAGCAGTTCTTC	CATSRSGLAGARSYNEQFF	once	TRBV15	TRBJ2-1	TRBD2
TGTGCCTGGAGTGTTCTATACACTGAAGCTTTCTTT	CAWSVLYTEAFF	few	TRBV30	TRBJ1-1	-
TGTGCCAGCAGCTTAGGCAAGAACACTGAAGCTTTCTTT	CASSLGKNTEAFF	-	TRBV7-3	TRBJ1-1	-
TGTGCCATCAGTGTATCCGGGGGTTTTTCTGGAAACACCATATATTTT	CAISVSGGFSGNTIYF	-	TRBV10-3	TRBJ1-3	-